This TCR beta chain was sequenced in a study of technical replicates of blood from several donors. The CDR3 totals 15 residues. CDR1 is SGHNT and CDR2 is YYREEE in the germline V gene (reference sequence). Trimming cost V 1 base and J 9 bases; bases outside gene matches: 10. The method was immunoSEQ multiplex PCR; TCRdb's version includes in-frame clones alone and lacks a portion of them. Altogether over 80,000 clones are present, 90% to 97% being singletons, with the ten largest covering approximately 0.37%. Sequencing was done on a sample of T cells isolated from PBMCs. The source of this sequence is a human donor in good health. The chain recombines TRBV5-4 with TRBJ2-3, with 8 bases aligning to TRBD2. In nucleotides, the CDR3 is TGTGCCAGCAGCTTGCTAGCGGGTGATGGTAGCACGCAGTATTTT. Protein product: CASSLLAGDGSTQYF.